Listed here is a single TCR beta chain. Its antigen is currently unknown. Following culture for under 12 days, CD4+ T cells were isolated. PCR confirmed that the person was infected with SARS-CoV-2 between March and December 2020. Each participant was administered two doses of either the BNT162b2 or the mRNA-1273 vaccine. This sample is drawn from a study of vaccination effects on CD4 cells after COVID-19. Germline-derived CDR1 and CDR2 are LGHNA and YNFKEQ. V was cut by 0 bases and J by 6 bases, with 17 bases left in between. The CDR3 loop spans 16 amino acids. Clones were sequenced by immunoSEQ multiplex PCR, and TCRdb holds only the in-frame ones, with some missing. The sample holds some 46,000 clones, more than 65% seen once.

This TCR derives from a human donor who had a prior SARS-CoV-2 infection. Sequencing was performed on CD4+ T cells from PBMCs cultured without peptide, taken after COVID-19 vaccination. The chain employs TRBV4-2 and TRBJ1-1; no reliable D call. CDR3 sequence (DNA): TGTGCCAGCAGCCAAGAAGGGTTCAGGACGTTCGCTGAAGCTTTCTTT. Translated, it gives CASSQEGFRTFAEAFF.